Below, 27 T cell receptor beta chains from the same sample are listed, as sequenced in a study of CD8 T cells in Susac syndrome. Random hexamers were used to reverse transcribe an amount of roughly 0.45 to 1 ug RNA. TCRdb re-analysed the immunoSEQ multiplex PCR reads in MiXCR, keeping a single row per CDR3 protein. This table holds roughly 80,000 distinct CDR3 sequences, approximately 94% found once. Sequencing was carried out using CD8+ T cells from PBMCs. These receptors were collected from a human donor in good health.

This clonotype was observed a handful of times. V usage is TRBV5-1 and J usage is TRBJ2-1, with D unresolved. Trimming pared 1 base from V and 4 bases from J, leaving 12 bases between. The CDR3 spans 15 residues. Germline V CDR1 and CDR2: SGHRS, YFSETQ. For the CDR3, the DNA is TGCGCCAGCAGCTTGCGGCGGAGTCGATACAATGAGCAGTTCTTC. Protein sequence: CASSLRRSRYNEQFF.

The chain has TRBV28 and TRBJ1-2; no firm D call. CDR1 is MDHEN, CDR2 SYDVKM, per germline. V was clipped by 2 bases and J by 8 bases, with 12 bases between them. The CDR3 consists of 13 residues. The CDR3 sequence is CASSLKGFGGYTF. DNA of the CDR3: TGTGCCAGCAGTTTAAAGGGATTCGGGGGCTACACCTTC.

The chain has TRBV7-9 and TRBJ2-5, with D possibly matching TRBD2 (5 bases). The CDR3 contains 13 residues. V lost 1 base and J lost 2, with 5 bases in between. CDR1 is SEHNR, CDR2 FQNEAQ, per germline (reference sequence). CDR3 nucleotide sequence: TGTGCCAGCAGCTTAGGGACTCAAGAGACCCAGTACTTC. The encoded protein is CASSLGTQETQYF.

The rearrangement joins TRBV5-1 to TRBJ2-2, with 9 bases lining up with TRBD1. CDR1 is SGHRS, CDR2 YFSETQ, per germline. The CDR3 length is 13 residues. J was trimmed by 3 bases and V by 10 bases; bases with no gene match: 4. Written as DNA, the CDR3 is TGCGCCTGCCGGACAGGGGACACCGGGGAGCTGTTTTTT. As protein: CACRTGDTGELFF.

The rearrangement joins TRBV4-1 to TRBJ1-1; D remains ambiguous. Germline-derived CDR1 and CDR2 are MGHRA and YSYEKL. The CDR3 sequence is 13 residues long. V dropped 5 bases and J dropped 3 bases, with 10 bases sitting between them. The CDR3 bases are TGCGCCAGCAGCGGGTCAGGTTACACTGAAGCTTTCTTT. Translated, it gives CASSGSGYTEAFF.

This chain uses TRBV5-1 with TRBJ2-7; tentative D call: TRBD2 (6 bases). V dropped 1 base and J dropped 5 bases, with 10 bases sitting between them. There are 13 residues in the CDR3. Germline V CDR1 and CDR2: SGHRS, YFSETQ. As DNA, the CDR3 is TGCGCCAGCAGCTTGAAGGCGGGGAACGAGCAGTACGTC. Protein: CASSLKAGNEQYV.

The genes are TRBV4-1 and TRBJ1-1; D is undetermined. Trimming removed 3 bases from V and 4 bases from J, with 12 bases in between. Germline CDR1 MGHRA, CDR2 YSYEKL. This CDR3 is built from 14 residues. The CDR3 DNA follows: TGCGCCAGCAGCCAGGACCTCATGAGCACTGAAGCTTTCTTT. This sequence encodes CASSQDLMSTEAFF.

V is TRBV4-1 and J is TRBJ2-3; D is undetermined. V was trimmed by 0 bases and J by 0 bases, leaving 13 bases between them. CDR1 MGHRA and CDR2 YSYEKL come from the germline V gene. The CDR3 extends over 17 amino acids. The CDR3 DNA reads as TGCGCCAGCAGCCAAGAATCTGGGATCCTGAGCACAGATACGCAGTATTTT. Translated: CASSQESGILSTDTQYF.

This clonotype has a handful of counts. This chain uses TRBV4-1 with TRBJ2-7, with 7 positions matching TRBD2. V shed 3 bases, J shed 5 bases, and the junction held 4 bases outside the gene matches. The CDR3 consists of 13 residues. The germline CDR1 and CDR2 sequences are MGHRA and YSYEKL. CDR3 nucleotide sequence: TGCGCCAGCAGCCAGGGGGGGGGAGACGAGCAGTACGTC. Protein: CASSQGGGDEQYV.

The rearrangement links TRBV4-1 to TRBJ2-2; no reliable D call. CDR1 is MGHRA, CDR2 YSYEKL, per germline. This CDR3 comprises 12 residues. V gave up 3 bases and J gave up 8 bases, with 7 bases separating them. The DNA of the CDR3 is TGCGCCAGCAGCCACGTGGAGGGGGAGCTGTTTTTT. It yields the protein CASSHVEGELFF.

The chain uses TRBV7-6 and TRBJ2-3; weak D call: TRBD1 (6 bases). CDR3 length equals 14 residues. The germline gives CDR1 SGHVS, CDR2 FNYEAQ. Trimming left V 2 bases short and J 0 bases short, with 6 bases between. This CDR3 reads CASSLQGSTDTQYF. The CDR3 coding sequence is TGTGCCAGCAGCTTACAGGGGAGCACAGATACGCAGTATTTT.

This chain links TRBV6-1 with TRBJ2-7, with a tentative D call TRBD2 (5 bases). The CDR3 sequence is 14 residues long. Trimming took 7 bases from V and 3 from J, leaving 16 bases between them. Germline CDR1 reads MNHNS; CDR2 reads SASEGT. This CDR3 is CASTTGLAGYEQYV. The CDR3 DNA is TGTGCCAGCACGACCGGGCTAGCCGGCTACGAGCAGTACGTC.

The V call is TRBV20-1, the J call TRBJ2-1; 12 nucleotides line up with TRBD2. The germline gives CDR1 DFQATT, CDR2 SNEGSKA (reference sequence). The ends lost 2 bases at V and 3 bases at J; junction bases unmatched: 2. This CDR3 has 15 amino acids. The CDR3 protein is CSARLAGGSYNEQFF. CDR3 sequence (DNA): TGCAGTGCTAGACTAGCGGGAGGGAGCTACAATGAGCAGTTCTTC.

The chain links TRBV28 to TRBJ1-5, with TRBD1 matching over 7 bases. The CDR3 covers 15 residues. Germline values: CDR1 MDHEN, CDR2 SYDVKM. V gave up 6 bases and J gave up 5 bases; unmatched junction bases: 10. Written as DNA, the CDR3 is TGTGCCAGCAGACGCGGACAGGTGTACGATCAGCCCCAGCATTTT. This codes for CASRRGQVYDQPQHF.

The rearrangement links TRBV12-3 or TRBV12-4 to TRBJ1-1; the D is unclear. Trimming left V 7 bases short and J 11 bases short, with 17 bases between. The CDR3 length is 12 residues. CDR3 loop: CASTLYGVAAFF. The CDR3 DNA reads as TGTGCCAGCACCCTTTACGGAGTGGCGGCTTTCTTT.

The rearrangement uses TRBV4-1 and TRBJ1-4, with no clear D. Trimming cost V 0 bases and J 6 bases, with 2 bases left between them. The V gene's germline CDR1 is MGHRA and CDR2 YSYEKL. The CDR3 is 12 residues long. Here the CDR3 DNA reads TGCGCCAGCAGCCAAGATGATGAAAAACTGTTTTTT. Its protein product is CASSQDDEKLFF.

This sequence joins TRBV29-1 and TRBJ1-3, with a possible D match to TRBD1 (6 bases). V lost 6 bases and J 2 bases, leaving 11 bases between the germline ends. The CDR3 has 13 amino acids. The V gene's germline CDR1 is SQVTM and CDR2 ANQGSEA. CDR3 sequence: CSVRTATGNTIYF. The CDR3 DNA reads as TGCAGCGTCCGGACAGCTACTGGAAACACCATATATTTT.

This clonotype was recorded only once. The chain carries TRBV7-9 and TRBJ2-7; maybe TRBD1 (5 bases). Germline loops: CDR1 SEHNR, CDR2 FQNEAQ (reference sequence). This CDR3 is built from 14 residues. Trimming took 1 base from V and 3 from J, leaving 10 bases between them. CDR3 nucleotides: TGTGCCAGCAGCTTAGTCAGGGTGTTCTACGAGCAGTACGTC. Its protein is CASSLVRVFYEQYV.

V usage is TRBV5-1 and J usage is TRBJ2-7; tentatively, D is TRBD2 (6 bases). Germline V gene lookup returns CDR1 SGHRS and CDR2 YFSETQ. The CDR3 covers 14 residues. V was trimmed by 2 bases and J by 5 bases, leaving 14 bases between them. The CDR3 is CASSFGGIIDEQYV. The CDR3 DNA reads TGCGCCAGCAGCTTTGGCGGGATTATCGACGAGCAGTACGTC.

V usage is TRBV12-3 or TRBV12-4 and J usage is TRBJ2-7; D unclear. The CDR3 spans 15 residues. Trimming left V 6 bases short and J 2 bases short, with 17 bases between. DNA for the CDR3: TGTGCCAGCAGCGCACAGACAAGGGAACCCTACGAGCAGTACTTC. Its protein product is CASSAQTREPYEQYF.

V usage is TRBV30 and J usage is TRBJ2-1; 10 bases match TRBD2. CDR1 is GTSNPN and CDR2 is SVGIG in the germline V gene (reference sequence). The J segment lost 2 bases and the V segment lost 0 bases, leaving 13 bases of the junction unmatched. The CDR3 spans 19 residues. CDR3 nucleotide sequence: TGTGCCTGGAGTGTACGTGGCCTAGCGGGGGAGGGGGCCTACAATGAGCAGTTCTTC. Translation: CAWSVRGLAGEGAYNEQFF.

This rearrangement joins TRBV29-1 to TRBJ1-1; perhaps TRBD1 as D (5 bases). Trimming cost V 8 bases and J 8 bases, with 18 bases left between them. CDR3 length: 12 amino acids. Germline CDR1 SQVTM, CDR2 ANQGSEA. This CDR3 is CSSEGAPGEAFF. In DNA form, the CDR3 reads TGCAGCTCCGAAGGGGCCCCGGGCGAAGCTTTCTTT.

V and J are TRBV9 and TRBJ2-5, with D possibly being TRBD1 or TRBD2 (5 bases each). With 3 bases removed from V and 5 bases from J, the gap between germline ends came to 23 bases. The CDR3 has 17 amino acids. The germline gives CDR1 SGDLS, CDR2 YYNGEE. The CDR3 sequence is CASSAGEGVGERETQYF. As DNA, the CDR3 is TGTGCCAGCAGCGCTGGGGAAGGGGTGGGGGAGCGGGAGACCCAGTACTTC.

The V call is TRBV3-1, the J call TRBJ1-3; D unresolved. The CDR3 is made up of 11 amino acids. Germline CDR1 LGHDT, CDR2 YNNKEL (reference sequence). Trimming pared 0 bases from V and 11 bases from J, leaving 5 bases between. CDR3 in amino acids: CASSQDGAIYF. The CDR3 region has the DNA TGTGCCAGCAGCCAAGATGGGGCCATATATTTT.

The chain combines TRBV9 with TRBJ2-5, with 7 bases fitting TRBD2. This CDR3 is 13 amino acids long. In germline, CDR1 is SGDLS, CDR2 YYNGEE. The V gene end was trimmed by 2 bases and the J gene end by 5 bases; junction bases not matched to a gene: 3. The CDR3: CASSVWGGETQYF. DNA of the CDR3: TGTGCCAGCAGCGTGTGGGGAGGGGAGACCCAGTACTTC. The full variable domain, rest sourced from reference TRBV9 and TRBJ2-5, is DSGVTQTPKHLITATGQRVTLRCSPRSGDLSVYWYQQSLDQGLQFLIQYYNGEERAKGNILERFSAQQFPDLHSELNLSSLELGDSALYFCASSVWGGETQYFGPGTRLLVL.

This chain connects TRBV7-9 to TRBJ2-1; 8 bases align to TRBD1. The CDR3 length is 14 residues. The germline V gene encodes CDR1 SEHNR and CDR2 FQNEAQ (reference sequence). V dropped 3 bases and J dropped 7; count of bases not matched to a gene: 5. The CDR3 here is CASSFWDRTNEQFF. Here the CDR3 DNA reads TGTGCCAGCAGCTTCTGGGACAGGACTAATGAGCAGTTCTTC.

DNA for the CDR3: TGTGCCTATAAGGATGAGCCGGGCACTGAAGCTTTCTTT. Translation gives CAYKDEPGTEAFF. The chain joins TRBV30 to TRBJ1-1; D ambiguous. The CDR3 consists of 13 residues. Deletions cut 7 bases from V and 4 bases from J, with 16 bases between. Germline V gene sequence: CDR1 GTSNPN, CDR2 SVGIG (reference sequence).